This T cell receptor (beta chain) was recovered during a study of blood T cell repertoires in COVID-19. On the study more broadly: COVID-19 samples collected from the United States, Italy and Spain covered acute and convalescent phases. The analysed material was cDNA or gDNA that came from T cells, B-cell-depleted T cells, or PBMCs.

Clones were sequenced by immunoSEQ multiplex PCR, and TCRdb holds only the in-frame ones, with some missing. Of roughly 250,000 clones listed, around 86% are singletons. This clonotype was sampled from a woman in her sixties with active or convalescent COVID-19. Material: peripheral blood.

The CDR3 sequence: CASSITGVGLMNTEAFF. The CDR3 DNA follows: TGTGCCAGCTCCATAACCGGCGTCGGGTTGATGAACACTGAAGCTTTCTTT. The chain is built from TRBV18 and TRBJ1-1; D gene ambiguous. Trimming cost V 6 bases and J 0 bases, with 20 bases left between them. The germline CDR1 and CDR2 sequences are KGHSH and LQKENI. The CDR3 spans 17 residues.